The rows below give T cell receptor beta chains drawn from one sample of a study of molecular identifiers for immune sequencing clone quantification. Using its own MiXCR run on the PCR reads, TCRdb lists one record per CDR3 protein. The repertoire holds about 500,000 distinct CDR3 sequences, with about a fifth as singletons. Specimen: naive CD8+ T cells from blood, with Jurkat cell RNA spiked in. Receptors were obtained from a human donor in good health. Some libraries in this study had Jurkat cell RNA spiked in. The CDR3 runs from the conserved cysteine through the conserved F or W. Fields, in order: V gene, D gene, clone size, J gene, CDR3 protein, CDR3 DNA. D genes are given only for firm matches. The listing skips clone size in some rows; elsewhere it reads once, few, many or a size class.

TRBV3-1	NA	many	TRBJ2-2	CASSHTGKAGELFF	TGTGCCAGCAGCCACACAGGGAAAGCCGGGGAGCTGTTTTTT
TRBV7-9	NA	NA	TRBJ2-3	CASSSGTLTDTQYF	TGTGCCAGCAGCTCCGGTACTTTGACAGATACGCAGTATTTT
TRBV11-2	TRBD1	NA	TRBJ2-7	CASGSGQAHYEQYF	TGTGCCAGCGGCTCGGGACAGGCGCACTACGAGCAGTACTTC
TRBV5-4	TRBD2	many	TRBJ2-7	CASSVSGRVHEQYF	TGTGCCAGCAGCGTTAGCGGGAGGGTCCACGAGCAGTACTTC
TRBV7-6	NA	few	TRBJ1-5	CASSLAGEVQPQHF	TGTGCCAGCAGCTTAGCAGGGGAGGTTCAGCCCCAGCATTTT
TRBV7-9	TRBD2	many	TRBJ2-3	CASSSRLLTSGDHTDTQYF	TGTGCCAGCAGCTCTCGGCTGCTCACTAGCGGGGATCACACAGATACGCAGTATTTT
TRBV2	NA	few	TRBJ1-4	CATSKGNLNEKLFF	TGTGCCACCTCGAAAGGGAATTTAAATGAAAAACTGTTTTTT
TRBV3-1	TRBD1	NA	TRBJ2-5	CASSQDGGQNFQETQYF	TGTGCCAGCAGCCAAGATGGGGGACAGAATTTCCAAGAGACCCAGTACTTC
TRBV20-1	NA	many	TRBJ2-7	CSAGQESYEQYF	TGCAGTGCTGGTCAGGAAAGTTACGAGCAGTACTTC
TRBV14	NA	many	TRBJ2-2	CASSQLGVFSNTGELFF	TGTGCCAGCAGCCAGCTTGGGGTCTTTTCGAACACCGGGGAGCTGTTTTTT
TRBV11-2	NA	few	TRBJ1-2	CASSLGRLGTNGYTF	TGTGCCAGCAGCTTAGGGCGTTTGGGCACCAACGGCTACACCTTC
TRBV6-6	TRBD2	many	TRBJ2-7	CASSYQTSGRDEQYF	TGTGCCAGCAGTTATCAGACTAGCGGGAGAGACGAGCAGTACTTC
TRBV6-2/TRBV6-3	NA	NA	TRBJ2-1	CASSYWGDHNEQLF	TGTGCCAGCAGTTATTGGGGGGACCACAATGAGCAGCTCTTC
TRBV28	NA	many	TRBJ2-7	CASSPEHYEQYF	TGTGCCAGCAGTCCAGAGCACTACGAGCAGTACTTC
TRBV11-2	TRBD2	many	TRBJ2-3	CASRREGPDTQYF	TGTGCCAGCAGACGGGAGGGCCCAGATACGCAGTATTTT
TRBV4-3	TRBD1	many	TRBJ2-7	CASSQVARGTGTLEQYF	TGCGCCAGCAGCCAAGTTGCCCGCGGGACAGGGACCCTCGAGCAGTACTTC
TRBV6-1	NA	many	TRBJ2-7	CASSEASIRLDTYEQYF	TGTGCCAGCAGTGAAGCATCTATCAGGCTAGATACCTACGAGCAGTACTTC
TRBV11-2	TRBD2	NA	TRBJ2-3	CASSLVGMGGSALTDTQYF	TGTGCCAGCAGCTTAGTGGGGATGGGCGGGAGTGCGCTCACAGATACGCAGTATTTT
TRBV5-8	TRBD1	few	TRBJ1-2	CASSLLTGTAYGYTF	TGTGCCAGCAGCTTACTTACCGGGACAGCCTATGGCTACACCTTC
TRBV4-3	NA	many	TRBJ2-7	CASSHQDGGPYEQYF	TGCGCCAGCAGCCACCAGGACGGAGGACCCTACGAGCAGTACTTC
TRBV15	NA	many	TRBJ1-5	CATSRDRPPGQPQHF	TGTGCCACCAGCAGAGATAGGCCTCCGGGGCAGCCCCAGCATTTT
TRBV13	TRBD2	many	TRBJ2-4	CASSLKGPLAGVSYF	TGTGCCAGCAGCTTAAAGGGGCCACTAGCGGGAGTCTCCTACTTC
TRBV4-3	NA	many	TRBJ2-7	CASSQDKSPSYEQYF	TGCGCCAGCAGCCAAGATAAGTCCCCGTCCTACGAGCAGTACTTC
TRBV12-3/TRBV12-4	NA	many	TRBJ2-6	CASSSGSFGANVLTF	TGTGCCAGCAGTTCGGGGAGCTTTGGGGCCAACGTCCTGACTTTC
TRBV27	TRBD1	few	TRBJ2-1	CAARQGDYSYNEQFF	TGTGCCGCCCGACAGGGGGACTACTCCTACAATGAGCAGTTCTTC
TRBV4-1	TRBD2	NA	TRBJ2-1	CASRWTSGVYNEQFF	TGCGCCAGCAGATGGACTAGCGGGGTTTACAATGAGCAGTTCTTC
TRBV19	NA	few	TRBJ1-6	CASSIGLLSSYNSPLHF	TGTGCCAGTAGTATCGGGCTGTTGAGCTCCTATAATTCACCCCTCCACTTT
TRBV7-9	NA	NA	TRBJ2-7	CASSSKTAVSYEQHF	TGTGCCAGCAGCTCGAAGACAGCTGTCTCCTACGAGCAGCACTTC
TRBV4-3	TRBD1	NA	TRBJ2-7	CASSQDRGLHEQYF	TGCGCCAGCAGCCAAGACAGGGGGCTCCACGAGCAGTACTTC
TRBV19	TRBD1	NA	TRBJ1-5	CASSDPDRGNNQPQHF	TGTGCCAGTAGTGACCCCGACAGGGGGAATAATCAGCCCCAGCATTTT
TRBV7-9	TRBD2	many	TRBJ2-3	CASRSLAGESTDTQYF	TGTGCCAGCAGATCTCTAGCGGGAGAATCCACAGATACGCAGTATTTT
TRBV2	NA	NA	TRBJ2-1	CASRKSVEGAEQFF	TGTGCCAGCAGAAAGTCGGTCGAAGGGGCTGAGCAGTTCTTC
TRBV12-3/TRBV12-4	TRBD1	NA	TRBJ2-7	CASSPPGTADYEQYF	TGTGCCAGCAGCCCGCCGGGGACAGCTGACTACGAGCAGTACTTC
TRBV28	NA	many	TRBJ2-5	CASSSPPRGLGETQYF	TGTGCCAGCAGTTCGCCTCCCAGGGGCCTAGGAGAGACCCAGTACTTC
TRBV7-2	NA	NA	TRBJ2-3	CASSFGPDTQYF	TGTGCCAGCAGCTTTGGCCCAGATACGCAGTATTTT
TRBV14	TRBD2	few	TRBJ2-3	CASSQAPGAGGPDTQYF	TGTGCCAGCAGCCAAGCTCCGGGGGCGGGGGGCCCAGATACGCAGTATTTT
TRBV29-1	NA	NA	TRBJ2-7	CSVETRGISYERYF	TGCAGCGTTGAAACGAGGGGGATTTCCTACGAGCGGTACTTC
TRBV29-1	NA	many	TRBJ1-1	CSVEDQTENTEAFF	TGCAGCGTTGAAGATCAGACAGAGAACACTGAAGCTTTCTTT